This TCR beta chain is from a study of CD8+ T cells in alopecia areata (dated by TCRdb to between 2018 and 2020). Regarding the research as a whole: High-throughput TCRbeta sequencing was used to examine T cell clonal expansion in alopecia areata in both the C3H/HeJ mouse model and human patients. RNA was extracted with the PAXgene miRNA kit for fixed scalp, the miRNeasy kit for PBMCs, and the RNeasy kit for mouse skin. Scalp tissue and sorted CD4+ and CD8+ peripheral blood T cells from patchy and totalis/universalis alopecia areata patients and from healthy controls were covered by human TCRbeta sequencing. Scalp clonality was compared across normal scalp (n=4), patchy alopecia areata scalp (n=8), and alopecia totalis/universalis scalp (n=8). immunoSEQ multiplex PCR using 35 Vbeta forward primers and 13 Jbeta reverse primers was used to amplify TCRbeta CDR3 regions. Broader findings and caveats from the paper: Compared with normal scalp, lesional scalp, particularly in alopecia totalis/universalis, had higher clonality and more expanded CD8+ clones, which suggests antigenic drive. Shared TCR sequences between patients were less evident than in mice, which may be partly attributable to HLA diversity in the patient population. Scalp TCR repertoire analysis is complicated because resident alphabeta T cells in normal human skin are also sequenced, whereas mouse skin is dominated by gammadelta T cells.

A remark on this clone: What antigen it recognizes has not been identified. Base quality data are lacking; no much larger clone is found one base away.

The library was built by means of the immunoSEQ multiplex PCR assay. To provide template for TCR sequencing, every sample had RNA extracted and reverse transcribed into cDNA. SuperScript III was used for first-strand cDNA synthesis, primed with a 2:1 mix of oligo-dT and random hexamers. A synthetic immune receptor repertoire was used to assess amplification bias, and residual bias was removed computationally. From the authors' description of their analysis: Raw reads were preprocessed to remove errors, and CDR3 was defined by IMGT conventions from the conserved cysteine to phenylalanine. To get clonality, Shannon entropy was normalized by log2 of the number of productive unique TCRs and the result was subtracted from 1. Scalp TCRbeta sequences were cross-referenced with sorted blood CD4 and CD8 repertoires so that the CD4 or CD8 identity of scalp clones could be inferred. TCRdb holds this immuneACCESS table with in-frame rearrangements only. Some clones are missing; in checked studies, unresolved V genes explain under half, and the rest has no known cause. V and J calls and clone size follow that table, whereas D and trimming were derived from the DNA. The sample profile shows around 190,000 clones; about 56% of them were found once. The ten top clones hold nearly 5% of the sample.

The CDR3 has 15 amino acids, counting the end cysteine and phenylalanine. The sequence is cut down to CDR3 DNA, 45 bases in frame from base 1. CDR1 and CDR2, looked up from the germline V gene, are MGHRA and YSYEKL. V loses 3 bases, J loses 4 bases, and the germline ends lie 13 bases apart. PBMCs were isolated by density centrifugation and stained for CD3, CD4 and CD8, after which CD4+ and CD8+ T cells were sorted on a FACSAria. Unaffected controls provided scalp biopsies and blood samples. The material sequenced was CD8+ T cells sorted from blood. The chain uses TRBV4-1 and TRBJ2-1; the D gene is possibly TRBD1, with 5 bases matching. This clonotype was sampled from a human donor in good health. In nucleotides, the sequence is TGCGCCAGCAGCCAGGACACGGCAGAGTACAATGAGCAGTTCTTC. This encodes CASSQDTAEYNEQFF.